The clone carrying this TCR beta chain came up a few times. Antigen specificity is unknown. Assay: immunoSEQ multiplex PCR; the TCRdb copy retains only in-frame clones and omits some. The table lists about 27,000 clones, 80% to 90% of them singletons. The data were taken from a study of PD-1 blockade in classical Hodgkin lymphoma. Study observations and caveats: According to reports, newly diagnosed patients had lower baseline TCR diversity than healthy donors, and relapsed/refractory patients had lower baseline TCR diversity still. Nivolumab initiation under 1 year post-ASCT meant exclusion. CD4+ but not CD8+ TCR diversity rose significantly by C4D1.

Relapses following autologous stem cell transplantation were seen in all patients, with brentuximab vedotin exposure varying. Thawed PBMCs underwent magnetic negative selection to obtain purified CD8+ T cells. The specimen comprised CD8+ T cells from blood, sampled at baseline. This TCR was sampled from a human donor with classical Hodgkin lymphoma.

The CDR3 is CASSDGQGEAFF. In nucleotides, the CDR3 is TGTGCCAGCAGTGACGGACAGGGTGAAGCTTTCTTT. The V and J genes are TRBV2 and TRBJ1-1; 8 nucleotides agree with TRBD1. Per germline, CDR1 SNHLY and CDR2 FYNNEI. V was pared by 3 bases and J by 7 bases, with 1 base of the junction left unmatched. This CDR3 comprises 12 residues.